This T cell receptor beta chain emerged from a study of cytomegalovirus exposure and HLA in healthy donors. The PCR contained 60 Vbeta and 13 Jbeta primers. Here immunoSEQ multiplex PCR was the method, and the copy in TCRdb shows in-frame clones only, minus some. This sample yields around 72,000 clones, of which 65% to 70% are seen a single time; approximately 21% belongs to the top ten. Sequencing input: PBMCs. This TCR came from a man aged 40-49 years in good health and CMV-seropositive.

The CDR3 sequence is CASSSPGTGFAGELFF. The CDR3 DNA is TGTGCCAGCAGCTCCCCCGGGACAGGGTTCGCCGGGGAGCTGTTTTTT. The chain recombines TRBV7-8 with TRBJ2-2, with 9 bases fitting TRBD1. The germline gives CDR1 SGHVS, CDR2 FQNEAQ. CDR3 length equals 16 residues. Trimming cost V 4 bases and J 6 bases; bases outside gene matches: 9.